The clone carrying this T cell receptor beta chain has just one count. The sample comes from a study of radiotherapy plus CTLA-4 blockade in lung cancer. Assay: immunoSEQ multiplex PCR; the TCRdb copy retains only in-frame clones and omits some. Of roughly 75,000 clones in the sample, about 79% were seen once. Germline CDR1 MNHNS, CDR2 SASEGT. The CDR3 sequence is 15 residues long. Trimming took 5 bases from V and 4 from J, leaving 15 bases between them. The clonotype originates from a human donor with non-small cell lung cancer whose response to radiotherapy plus ipilimumab could not be evaluated. Some clones in this sample may be carry-over from other donors' samples. The sequenced sample was peripheral blood, obtained from a patient treated with radiotherapy plus ipilimumab. V is TRBV6-1 and J is TRBJ1-5; TRBD1 is a possible D gene (5 bases). The CDR3 DNA reads TGTGCCAGCAGTCCTCCGCGACAGCAGAATCAGCCCCAGCATTTT. Its protein product is CASSPPRQQNQPQHF.